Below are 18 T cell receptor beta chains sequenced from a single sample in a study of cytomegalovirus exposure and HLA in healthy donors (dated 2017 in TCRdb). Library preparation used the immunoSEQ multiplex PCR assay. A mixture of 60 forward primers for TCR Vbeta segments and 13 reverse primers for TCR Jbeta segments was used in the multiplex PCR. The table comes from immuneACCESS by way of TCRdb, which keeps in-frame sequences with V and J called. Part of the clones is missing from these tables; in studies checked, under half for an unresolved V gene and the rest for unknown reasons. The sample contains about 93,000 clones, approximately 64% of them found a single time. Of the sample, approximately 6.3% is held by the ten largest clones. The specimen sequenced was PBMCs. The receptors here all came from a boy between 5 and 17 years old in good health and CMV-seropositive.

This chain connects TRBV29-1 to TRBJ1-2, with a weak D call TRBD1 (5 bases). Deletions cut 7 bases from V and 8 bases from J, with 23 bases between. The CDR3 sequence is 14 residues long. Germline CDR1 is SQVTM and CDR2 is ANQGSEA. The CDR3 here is CSAGGGKGRGGYTF. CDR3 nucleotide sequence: TGCAGCGCCGGAGGAGGGAAGGGGCGCGGAGGCTACACCTTC. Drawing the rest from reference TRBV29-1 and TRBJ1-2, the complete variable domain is SAVISQKPSRDICQRGTSLTIQCQVDSQVTMMFWYRQQPGQSLTLIATANQGSEATYESGFVIDKFPISRPNLTFSTLTVSNMSPEDSSIYLCSAGGGKGRGGYTFGSGTRLTVV.

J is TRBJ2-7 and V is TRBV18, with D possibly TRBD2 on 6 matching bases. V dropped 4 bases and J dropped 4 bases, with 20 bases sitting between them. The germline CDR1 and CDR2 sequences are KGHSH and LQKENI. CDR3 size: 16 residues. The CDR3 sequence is CASSRPFGGGRYEQYF. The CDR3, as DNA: TGTGCCAGCTCACGCCCGTTTGGGGGTGGGAGGTACGAGCAGTACTTC. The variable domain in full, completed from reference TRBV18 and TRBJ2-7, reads NAGVMQNPRHLVRRRGQEARLRCSPMKGHSHVYWYRQLPEEGLKFMVYLQKENIIDESGMPKERFSAEFPKEGPSILRIQQVVRGDSAAYFCASSRPFGGGRYEQYFGPGTRLTVT.

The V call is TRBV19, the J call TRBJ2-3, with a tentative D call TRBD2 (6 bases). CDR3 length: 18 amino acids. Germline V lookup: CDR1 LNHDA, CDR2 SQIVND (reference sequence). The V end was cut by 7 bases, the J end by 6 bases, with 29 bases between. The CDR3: CASMMGGRTIAAPDTQYF. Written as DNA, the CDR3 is TGTGCCAGTATGATGGGGGGACGGACGATAGCGGCGCCGGATACGCAGTATTTT.

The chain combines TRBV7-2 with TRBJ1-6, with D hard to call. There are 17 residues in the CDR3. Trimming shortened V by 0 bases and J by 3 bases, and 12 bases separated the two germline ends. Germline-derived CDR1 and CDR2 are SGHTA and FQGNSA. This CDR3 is CASSLAGSVVYNSPLHF. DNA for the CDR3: TGTGCCAGCAGCTTAGCTGGCAGTGTTGTCTATAATTCACCCCTCCACTTT.

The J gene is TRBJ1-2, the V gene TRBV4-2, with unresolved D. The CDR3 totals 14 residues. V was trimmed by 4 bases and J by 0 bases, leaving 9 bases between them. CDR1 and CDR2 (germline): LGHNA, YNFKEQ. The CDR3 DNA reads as TGTGCCAGCAGCCCTGGTGAGGCTAACTATGGCTACACCTTC. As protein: CASSPGEANYGYTF.

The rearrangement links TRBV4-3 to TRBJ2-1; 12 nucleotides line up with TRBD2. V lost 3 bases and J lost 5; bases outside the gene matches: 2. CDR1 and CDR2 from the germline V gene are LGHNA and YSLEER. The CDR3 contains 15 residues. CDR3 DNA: TGCGCCAGCAGCCATGGACTAGCGGGAAACAATGAGCAGTTCTTC. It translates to CASSHGLAGNNEQFF.

The CDR3 region has the DNA TGTGCCAGCAGTGCAGACAGGGGGCTGGGCAATGAGCAGTTCTTC. Translation gives CASSADRGLGNEQFF. The chain couples TRBV25-1 to TRBJ2-1; the match to TRBD1 covers 10 bases. The V segment lost 4 bases and the J segment 6 bases; nucleotides outside the gene matches: 6. The CDR3 contains 15 residues. Germline V lookup: CDR1 MGHDK, CDR2 SYGVNS.

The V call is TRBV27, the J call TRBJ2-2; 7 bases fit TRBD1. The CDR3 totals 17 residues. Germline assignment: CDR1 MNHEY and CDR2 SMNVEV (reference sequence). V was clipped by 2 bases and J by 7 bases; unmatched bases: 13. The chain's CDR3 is CASSLATGSSYSGELFF. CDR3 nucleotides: TGTGCCAGCAGTTTAGCGACAGGGTCAAGTTACAGCGGGGAGCTGTTTTTT.

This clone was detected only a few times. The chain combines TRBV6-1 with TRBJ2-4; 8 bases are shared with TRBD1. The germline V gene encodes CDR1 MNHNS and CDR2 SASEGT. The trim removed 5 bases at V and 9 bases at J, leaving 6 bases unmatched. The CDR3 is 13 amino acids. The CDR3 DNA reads TGTGCCAGCAGTCCTTCAGGGACAGGCATTCAGTACTTC. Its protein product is CASSPSGTGIQYF.

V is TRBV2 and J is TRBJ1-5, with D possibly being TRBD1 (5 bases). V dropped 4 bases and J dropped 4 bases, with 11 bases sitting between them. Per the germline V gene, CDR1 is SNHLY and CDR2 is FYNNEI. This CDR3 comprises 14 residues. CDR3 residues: CASSAIKGNQPQHF. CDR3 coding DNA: TGTGCCAGCAGTGCTATTAAGGGGAATCAGCCCCAGCATTTT. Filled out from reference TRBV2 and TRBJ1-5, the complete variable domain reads EPEVTQTPSHQVTQMGQEVILRCVPISNHLYFYWYRQILGQKVEFLVSFYNNEISEKSEIFDDQFSVERPDGSNFTLKIRSTKLEDSAMYFCASSAIKGNQPQHFGDGTRLSIL.

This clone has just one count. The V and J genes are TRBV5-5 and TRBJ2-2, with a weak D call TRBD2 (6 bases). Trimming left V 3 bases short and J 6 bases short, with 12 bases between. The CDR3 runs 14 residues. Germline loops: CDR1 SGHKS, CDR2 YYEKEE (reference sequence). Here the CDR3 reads CASSWDGGAGELFF. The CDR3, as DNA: TGTGCCAGCAGCTGGGATGGCGGGGCCGGGGAGCTGTTTTTT.

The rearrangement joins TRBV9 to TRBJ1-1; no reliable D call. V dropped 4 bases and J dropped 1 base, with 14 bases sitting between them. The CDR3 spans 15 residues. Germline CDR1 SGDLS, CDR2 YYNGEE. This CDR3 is CASSQHETENTEAFF. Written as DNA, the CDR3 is TGTGCCAGCAGCCAACACGAAACAGAGAACACTGAAGCTTTCTTT.

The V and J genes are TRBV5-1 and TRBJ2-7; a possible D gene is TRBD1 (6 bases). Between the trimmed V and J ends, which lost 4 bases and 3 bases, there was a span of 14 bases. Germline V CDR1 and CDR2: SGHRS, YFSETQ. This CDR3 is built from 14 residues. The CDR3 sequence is CASSGRQESYEQYF. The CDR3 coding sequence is TGCGCCAGCAGCGGACGACAGGAGAGCTACGAGCAGTACTTC.

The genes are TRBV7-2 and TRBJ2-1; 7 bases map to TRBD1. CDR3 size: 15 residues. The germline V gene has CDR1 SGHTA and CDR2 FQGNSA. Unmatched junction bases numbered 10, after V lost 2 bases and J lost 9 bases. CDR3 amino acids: CASSLSRTGLGEQFF. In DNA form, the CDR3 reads TGTGCCAGCAGCTTAAGTCGGACAGGCCTCGGTGAGCAGTTCTTC.

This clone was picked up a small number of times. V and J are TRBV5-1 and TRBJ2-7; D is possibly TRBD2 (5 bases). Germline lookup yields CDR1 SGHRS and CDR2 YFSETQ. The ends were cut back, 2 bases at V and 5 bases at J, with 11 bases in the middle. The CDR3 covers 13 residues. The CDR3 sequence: CASSLSGTHEQYF. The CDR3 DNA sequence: TGCGCCAGCAGCTTAAGCGGTACCCACGAGCAGTACTTC.

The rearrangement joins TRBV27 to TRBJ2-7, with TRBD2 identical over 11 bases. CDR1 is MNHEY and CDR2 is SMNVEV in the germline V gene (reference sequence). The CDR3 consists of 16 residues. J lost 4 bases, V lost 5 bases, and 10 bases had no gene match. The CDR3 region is CASSPGLAAASYEQYF. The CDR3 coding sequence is TGTGCCAGCAGTCCGGGACTAGCGGCTGCATCGTACGAGCAGTACTTC.

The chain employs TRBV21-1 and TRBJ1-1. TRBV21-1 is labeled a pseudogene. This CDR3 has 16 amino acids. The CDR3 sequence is CASSKAGQGGDTEAFF. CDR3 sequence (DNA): TGTGCCAGCAGCAAAGCAGGTCAAGGCGGGGACACTGAAGCTTTCTTT.

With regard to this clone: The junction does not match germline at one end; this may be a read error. In nucleotides, the CDR3 is TGTGCTAGCAGCGGGGGACAGGGGAATGAGCAGTTCTTC. Amino acids: CASSGGQGNEQFF. This chain uses TRBV7-7 with TRBJ2-1; 10 positions match TRBD1. This CDR3 spans 13 amino acids. The germline V gene encodes CDR1 SSHAT and CDR2 FNYEAQ (reference sequence). The entire variable domain, with the rest obtained from reference TRBV7-7 and TRBJ2-1, is as follows: GAGVSQSPRYKVTKRGQDVTLRCDPISSHATLYWYQQALGQGPEFLTYFNYEAQPDKSGLPSDRFSAERPEGSISTLTIQRTEQRDSAMYRCASSGGQGNEQFFGPGTRLTVL.